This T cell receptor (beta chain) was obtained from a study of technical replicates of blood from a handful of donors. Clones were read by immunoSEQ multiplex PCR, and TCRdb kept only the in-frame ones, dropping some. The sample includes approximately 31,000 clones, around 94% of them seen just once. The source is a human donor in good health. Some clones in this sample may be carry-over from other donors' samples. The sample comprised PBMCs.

The CDR3 is CASSPDLRLAGVYEQYF. As DNA, the CDR3 is TGTGCCAGCAGCCCGGATCTTCGACTAGCGGGGGTCTACGAGCAGTACTTC. This chain links TRBV5-6 with TRBJ2-7, with 12 bases aligning to TRBD2. This CDR3 spans 17 amino acids. From germline, CDR1 is SGHDT and CDR2 YYEEEE. With V trimmed by 4 bases and J by 3 bases, 11 bases remained unmatched.